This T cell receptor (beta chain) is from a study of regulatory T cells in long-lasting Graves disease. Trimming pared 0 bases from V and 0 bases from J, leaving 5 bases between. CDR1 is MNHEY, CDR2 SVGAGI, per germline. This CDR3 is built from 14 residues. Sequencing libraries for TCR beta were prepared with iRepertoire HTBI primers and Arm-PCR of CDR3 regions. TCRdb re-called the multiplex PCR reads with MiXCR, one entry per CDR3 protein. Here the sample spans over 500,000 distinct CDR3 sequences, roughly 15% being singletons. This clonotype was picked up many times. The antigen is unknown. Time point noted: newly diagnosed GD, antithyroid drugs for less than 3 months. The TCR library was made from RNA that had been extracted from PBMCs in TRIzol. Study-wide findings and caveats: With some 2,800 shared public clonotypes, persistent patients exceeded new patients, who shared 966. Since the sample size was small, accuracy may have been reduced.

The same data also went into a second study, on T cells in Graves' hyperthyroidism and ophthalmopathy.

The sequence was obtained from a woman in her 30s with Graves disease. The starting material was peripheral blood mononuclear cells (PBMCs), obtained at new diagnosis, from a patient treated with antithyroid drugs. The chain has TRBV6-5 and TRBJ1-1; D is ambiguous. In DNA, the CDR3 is TGTGCCAGCAGTTACTCGAGAGTGAACACTGAAGCTTTCTTT. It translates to CASSYSRVNTEAFF.